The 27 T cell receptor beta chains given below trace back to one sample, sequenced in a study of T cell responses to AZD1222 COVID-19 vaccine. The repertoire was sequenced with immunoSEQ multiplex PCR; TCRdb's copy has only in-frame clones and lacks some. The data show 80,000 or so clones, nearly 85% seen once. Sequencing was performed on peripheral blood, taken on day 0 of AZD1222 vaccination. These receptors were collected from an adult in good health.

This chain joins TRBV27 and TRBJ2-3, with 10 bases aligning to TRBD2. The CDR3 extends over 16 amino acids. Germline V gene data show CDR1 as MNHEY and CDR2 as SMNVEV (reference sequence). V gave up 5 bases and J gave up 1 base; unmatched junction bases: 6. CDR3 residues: CASSTYGLAGTDTQYF. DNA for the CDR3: TGTGCCAGCAGTACCTACGGACTAGCGGGCACAGATACGCAGTATTTT.

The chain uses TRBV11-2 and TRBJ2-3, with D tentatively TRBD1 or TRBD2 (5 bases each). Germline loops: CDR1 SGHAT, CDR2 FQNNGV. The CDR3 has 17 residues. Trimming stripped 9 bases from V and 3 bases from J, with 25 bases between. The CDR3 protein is CARTSGRPGPKTDTQYF. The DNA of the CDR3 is TGTGCCAGAACGTCTGGTAGGCCGGGACCCAAGACAGATACGCAGTATTTT. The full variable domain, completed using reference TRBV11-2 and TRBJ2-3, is EAGVAQSPRYKIIEKRQSVAFWCNPISGHATLYWYQQILGQGPKLLIQFQNNGVVDDSQLPKDRFSAERLKGVDSTLKIQPAKLEDSAVYLCARTSGRPGPKTDTQYFGPGTRLTVL.

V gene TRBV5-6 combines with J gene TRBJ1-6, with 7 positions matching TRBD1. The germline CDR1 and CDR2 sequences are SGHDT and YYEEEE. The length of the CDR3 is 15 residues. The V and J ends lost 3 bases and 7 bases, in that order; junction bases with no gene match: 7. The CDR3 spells CASSSWGGQNSPLHF. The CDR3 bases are TGTGCCAGCAGCTCTTGGGGGGGACAGAATTCACCCCTCCACTTT.

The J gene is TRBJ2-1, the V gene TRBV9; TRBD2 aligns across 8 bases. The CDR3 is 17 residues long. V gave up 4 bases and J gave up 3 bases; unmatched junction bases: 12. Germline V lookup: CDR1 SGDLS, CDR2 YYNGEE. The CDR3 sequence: CASSPTTGTRLYNEQFF. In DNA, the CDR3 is TGTGCCAGCAGCCCCACCACCGGGACTAGGCTCTACAATGAGCAGTTCTTC.

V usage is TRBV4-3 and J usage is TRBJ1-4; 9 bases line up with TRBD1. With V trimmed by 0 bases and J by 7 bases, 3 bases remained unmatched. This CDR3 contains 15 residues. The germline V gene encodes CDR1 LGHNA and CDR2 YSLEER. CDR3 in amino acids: CASSQEGTGIEKLFF. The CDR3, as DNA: TGCGCCAGCAGCCAAGAGGGGACAGGGATTGAAAAACTGTTTTTT.

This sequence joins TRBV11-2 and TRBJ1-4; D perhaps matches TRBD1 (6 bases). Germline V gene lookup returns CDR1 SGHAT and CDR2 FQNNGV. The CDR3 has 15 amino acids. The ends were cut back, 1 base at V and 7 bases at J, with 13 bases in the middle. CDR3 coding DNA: TGTGCCAGCAGCTTAGGCGGGGGGCCCGGTGAAAAACTGTTTTTT. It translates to CASSLGGGPGEKLFF. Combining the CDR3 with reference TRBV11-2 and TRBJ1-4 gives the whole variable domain EAGVAQSPRYKIIEKRQSVAFWCNPISGHATLYWYQQILGQGPKLLIQFQNNGVVDDSQLPKDRFSAERLKGVDSTLKIQPAKLEDSAVYLCASSLGGGPGEKLFFGSGTQLSVL.

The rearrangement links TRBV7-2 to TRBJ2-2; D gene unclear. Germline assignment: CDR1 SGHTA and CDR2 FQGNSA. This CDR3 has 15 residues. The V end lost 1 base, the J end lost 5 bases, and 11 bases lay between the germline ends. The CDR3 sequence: CASSLDYRSTGELFF. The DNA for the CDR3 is TGTGCCAGCAGCTTAGACTATAGGAGTACCGGGGAGCTGTTTTTT. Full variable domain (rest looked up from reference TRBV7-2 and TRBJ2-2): GAGVSQSPSNKVTEKGKDVELRCDPISGHTALYWYRQSLGQGLEFLIYFQGNSAPDKSGLPSDRFSAERTGGSVSTLTIQRTQQEDSAVYLCASSLDYRSTGELFFGEGSRLTVL.

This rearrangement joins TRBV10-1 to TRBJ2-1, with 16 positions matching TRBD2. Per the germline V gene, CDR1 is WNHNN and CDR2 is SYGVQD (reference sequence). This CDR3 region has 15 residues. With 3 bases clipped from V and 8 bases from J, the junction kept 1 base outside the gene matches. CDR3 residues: CASSEGTSGRDEQFF. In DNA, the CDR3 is TGCGCCAGCAGTGAAGGGACTAGCGGGAGGGATGAGCAGTTCTTC.

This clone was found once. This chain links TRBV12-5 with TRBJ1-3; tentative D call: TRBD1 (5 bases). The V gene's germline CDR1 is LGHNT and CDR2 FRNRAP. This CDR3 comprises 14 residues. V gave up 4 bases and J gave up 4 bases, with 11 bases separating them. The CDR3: CASGSGTEGNTIYF. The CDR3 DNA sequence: TGTGCTAGTGGTTCGGGGACGGAAGGAAACACCATATATTTT.

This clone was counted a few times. The CDR3 loop is CASAPGSWGAGELFF. DNA of the CDR3: TGTGCCAGCGCCCCGGGCTCATGGGGAGCCGGGGAGCTGTTTTTT. V usage is TRBV7-8 and J usage is TRBJ2-2; TRBD2 might be the D (5 bases). The V end lost 8 bases, the J end lost 6 bases, and 19 bases lay between the germline ends. This CDR3 has 15 residues. Germline assignment: CDR1 SGHVS and CDR2 FQNEAQ. Supplemented by reference TRBV7-8 and TRBJ2-2, the full variable domain reads GAGVSQSPRYKVAKRGQDVALRCDPISGHVSLFWYQQALGQGPEFLTYFQNEAQLDKSGLPSDRFFAERPEGSVSTLKIQRTQQEDSAVYLCASAPGSWGAGELFFGEGSRLTVL.

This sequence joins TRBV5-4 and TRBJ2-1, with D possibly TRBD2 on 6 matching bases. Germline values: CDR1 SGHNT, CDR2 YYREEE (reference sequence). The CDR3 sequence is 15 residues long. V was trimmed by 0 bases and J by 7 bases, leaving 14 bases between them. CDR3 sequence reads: CASSLDPGVPNEQFF. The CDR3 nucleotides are TGTGCCAGCAGCTTGGATCCGGGAGTACCTAATGAGCAGTTCTTC.

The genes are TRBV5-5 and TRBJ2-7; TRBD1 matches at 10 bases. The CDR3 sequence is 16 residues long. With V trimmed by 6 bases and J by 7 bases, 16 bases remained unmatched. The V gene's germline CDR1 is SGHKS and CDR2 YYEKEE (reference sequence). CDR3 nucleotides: TGTGCCAGCACCTTTGACCTTCGGACAGGGGGGTATGAGCAGTACTTC. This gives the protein CASTFDLRTGGYEQYF.

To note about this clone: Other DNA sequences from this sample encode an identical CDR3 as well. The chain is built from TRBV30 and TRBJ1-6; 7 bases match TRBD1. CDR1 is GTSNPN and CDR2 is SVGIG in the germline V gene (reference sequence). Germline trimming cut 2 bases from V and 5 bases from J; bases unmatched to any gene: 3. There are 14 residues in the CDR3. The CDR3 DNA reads TGTGCCTGGAGTAAAGGACAGGATAATTCACCCCTCCACTTT. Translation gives CAWSKGQDNSPLHF.

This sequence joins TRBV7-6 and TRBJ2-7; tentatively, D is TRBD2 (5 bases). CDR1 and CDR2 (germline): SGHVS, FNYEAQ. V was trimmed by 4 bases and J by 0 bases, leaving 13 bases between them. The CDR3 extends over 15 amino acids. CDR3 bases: TGTGCCAGCAGCTCCGGCGGACGGGACTCCTACGAGCAGTACTTC. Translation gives CASSSGGRDSYEQYF.

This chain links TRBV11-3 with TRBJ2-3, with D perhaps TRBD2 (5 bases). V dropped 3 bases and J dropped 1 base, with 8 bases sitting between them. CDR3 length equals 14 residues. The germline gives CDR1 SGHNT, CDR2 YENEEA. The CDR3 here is CASSFAAGTDTQYF. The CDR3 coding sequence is TGTGCCAGCAGCTTCGCAGCGGGCACAGATACGCAGTATTTT.

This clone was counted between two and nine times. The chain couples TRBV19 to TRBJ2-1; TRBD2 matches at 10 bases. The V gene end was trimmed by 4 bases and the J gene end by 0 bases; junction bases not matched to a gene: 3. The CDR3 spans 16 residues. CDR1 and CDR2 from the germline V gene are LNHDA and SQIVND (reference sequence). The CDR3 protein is CASSRTSGSSYNEQFF. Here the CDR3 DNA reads TGTGCCAGTAGTAGGACTAGCGGAAGCTCCTACAATGAGCAGTTCTTC.

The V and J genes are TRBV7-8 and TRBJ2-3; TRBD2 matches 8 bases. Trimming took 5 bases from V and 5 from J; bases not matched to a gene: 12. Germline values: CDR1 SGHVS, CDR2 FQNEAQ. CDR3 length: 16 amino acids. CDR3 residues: CASSEYTGGLRDTQYF. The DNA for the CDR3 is TGTGCCAGCAGCGAATACACGGGGGGGTTAAGAGATACGCAGTATTTT. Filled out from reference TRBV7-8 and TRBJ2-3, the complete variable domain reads GAGVSQSPRYKVAKRGQDVALRCDPISGHVSLFWYQQALGQGPEFLTYFQNEAQLDKSGLPSDRFFAERPEGSVSTLKIQRTQQEDSAVYLCASSEYTGGLRDTQYFGPGTRLTVL.

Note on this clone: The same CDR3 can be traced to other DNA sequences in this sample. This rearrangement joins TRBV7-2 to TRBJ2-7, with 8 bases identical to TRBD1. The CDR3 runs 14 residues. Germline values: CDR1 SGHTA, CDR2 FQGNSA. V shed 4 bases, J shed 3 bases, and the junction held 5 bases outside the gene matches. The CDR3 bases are TGTGCCAGCAGCTCAGGGACAGGCTACTACGAGCAGTACTTC. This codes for CASSSGTGYYEQYF.

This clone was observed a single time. The CDR3 bases are TGTGCCAGTAGGGACTCAGGGACAGGGGGAGACACCGGGGAGCTGTTTTTT. It codes for CASRDSGTGGDTGELFF. The chain is built from TRBV19 and TRBJ2-2; 11 nucleotides line up with TRBD1. The CDR3 loop spans 17 amino acids. CDR1 and CDR2 (germline): LNHDA, SQIVND (reference sequence). The V segment lost 6 bases and the J segment 3 bases; nucleotides outside the gene matches: 9. Full variable domain (outside the CDR3, taken from reference TRBV19 and TRBJ2-2): DGGITQSPKYLFRKEGQNVTLSCEQNLNHDAMYWYRQDPGQGLRLIYYSQIVNDFQKGDIAEGYSVSREKKESFPLTVTSAQKNPTAFYLCASRDSGTGGDTGELFFGEGSRLTVL.

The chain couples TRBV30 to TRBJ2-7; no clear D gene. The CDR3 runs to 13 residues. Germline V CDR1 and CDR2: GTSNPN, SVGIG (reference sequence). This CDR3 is CVVSPVPSYEQYF. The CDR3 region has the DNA TGTGTCGTCAGTCCCGTCCCCTCCTACGAGCAGTACTTC.

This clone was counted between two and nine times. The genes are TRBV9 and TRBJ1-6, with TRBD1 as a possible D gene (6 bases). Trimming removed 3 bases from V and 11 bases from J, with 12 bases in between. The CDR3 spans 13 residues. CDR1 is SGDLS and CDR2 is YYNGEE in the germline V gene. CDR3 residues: CASSEGDPAPLHF. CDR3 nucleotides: TGTGCCAGCAGCGAGGGGGACCCTGCACCCCTCCACTTT.

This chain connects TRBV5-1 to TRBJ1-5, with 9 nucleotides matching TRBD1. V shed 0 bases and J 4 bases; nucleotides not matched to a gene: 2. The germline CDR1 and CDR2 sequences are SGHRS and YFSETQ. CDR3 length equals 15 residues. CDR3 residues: CASSLDGQGNQPQHF. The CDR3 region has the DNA TGCGCCAGCAGCTTGGACGGACAGGGGAATCAGCCCCAGCATTTT.

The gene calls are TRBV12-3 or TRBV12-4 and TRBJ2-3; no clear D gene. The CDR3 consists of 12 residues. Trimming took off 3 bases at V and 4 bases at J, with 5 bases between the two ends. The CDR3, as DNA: TGTGCCAGCAGTTTCAACGCAGATACGCAGTATTTT. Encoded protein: CASSFNADTQYF.

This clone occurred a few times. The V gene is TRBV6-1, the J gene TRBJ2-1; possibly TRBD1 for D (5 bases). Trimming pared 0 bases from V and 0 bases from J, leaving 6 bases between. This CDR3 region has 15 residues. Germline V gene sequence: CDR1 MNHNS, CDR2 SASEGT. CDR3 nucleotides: TGTGCCAGCAGTGAAGCCCAGGGCTCCTACAATGAGCAGTTCTTC. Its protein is CASSEAQGSYNEQFF.

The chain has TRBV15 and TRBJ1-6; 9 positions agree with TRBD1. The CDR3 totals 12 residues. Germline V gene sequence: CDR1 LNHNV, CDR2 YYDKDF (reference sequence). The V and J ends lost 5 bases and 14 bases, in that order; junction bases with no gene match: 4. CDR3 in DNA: TGTGCCACCAGCGGAAGACAGGGGGCCCTCCACTTT. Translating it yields CATSGRQGALHF.

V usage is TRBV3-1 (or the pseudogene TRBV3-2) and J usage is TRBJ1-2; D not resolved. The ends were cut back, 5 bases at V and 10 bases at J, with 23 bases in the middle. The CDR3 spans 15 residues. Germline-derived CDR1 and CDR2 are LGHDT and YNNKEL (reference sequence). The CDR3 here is CASSSILDGRGYYTF. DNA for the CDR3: TGTGCCAGCAGCTCTATTTTGGACGGCCGCGGGTACTACACCTTC.

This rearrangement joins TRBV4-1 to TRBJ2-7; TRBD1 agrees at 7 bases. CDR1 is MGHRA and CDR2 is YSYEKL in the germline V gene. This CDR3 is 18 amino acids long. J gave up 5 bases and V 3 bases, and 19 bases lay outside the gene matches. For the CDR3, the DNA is TGCGCCAGCAGCCAGGGCAGAAAAGACAGGGCAAAAACGAACGAGCAGTACTTC. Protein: CASSQGRKDRAKTNEQYF.